This entry describes one TCR beta chain. Its matching antigen is unknown. What was sequenced were expressed TCRB transcripts, since all of the isolated RNA had been reverse transcribed. Produced via immunoSEQ multiplex PCR; TCRdb's table is partial and in-frame only. The sample includes about 640,000 clones, around 12% of them seen just once. The record originates from a study of beta chain features in type 1 diabetes. The study, taken as a whole, reports: Type 1 diabetes patients had TCRB CDR3s that were shorter (moderately but significantly so) in all four CD4+ subsets. Junctions at VDJ sites from type 1 diabetes patients had fewer insertions and more deletions.

The V end was cut by 2 bases, the J end by 0 bases, with 8 bases between. This CDR3 has 15 residues. Germline CDR1 is MNHNS and CDR2 is SASEGT. The chain has TRBV6-1 and TRBJ2-1, with D unclear. Input material: naive CD4+ T cells from blood. The source is a man aged 25-45 years with type 1 diabetes. The CDR3, as DNA: TGTGCCAGCAGTGAAATGACGAGCTCCTACAATGAGCAGTTCTTC. Its translation: CASSEMTSSYNEQFF.